A selection of T cell receptor beta chains follows, all from one sample in a study of T cell responses to AZD1222 COVID-19 vaccine. Sequenced by immunoSEQ multiplex PCR; TCRdb stores in-frame clones only, minus some. The sample lists fewer than 150,000 clones; about 87% were seen once. The sample in question was peripheral blood, obtained on day 0 of AZD1222 vaccination. The receptors were gathered from an adult in good health. The CDR3 runs from the conserved cysteine through the conserved F or W. Each record gives: V gene, D gene, J gene, CDR3 length, clone size, CDR3 DNA, CDR3 protein. The D gene is left open where the match is weak. Expanded clones are given a class, and other clones once, few, many or no size at all.

V: TRBV19; D: NA; J: TRBJ1-3; length: 14; size: NA; DNA: TGTGCCAGTAGTATGACGGACTCTGGAAACACCATATATTTT; CDR3: CASSMTDSGNTIYF
V: TRBV6-2/TRBV6-3; D: TRBD1; J: TRBJ1-5; length: 13; size: NA; DNA: TGTGCCAGCAGTGACAGGGTCCACCAGCCCCAGCATTTT; CDR3: CASSDRVHQPQHF
V: TRBV29-1; D: NA; J: TRBJ1-2; length: 14; size: NA; DNA: TGCAGCGTTGAAGATCTGAAGAGGGCTGGAGGCTACACCTTC; CDR3: CSVEDLKRAGGYTF
V: TRBV6-2/TRBV6-3; D: NA; J: TRBJ1-1; length: 13; size: once; DNA: TGTGCCAGCAGCCCGTTAATGAACACTGAAGCTTTCTTT; CDR3: CASSPLMNTEAFF
V: TRBV30; D: TRBD1; J: TRBJ1-1; length: 18; size: few; DNA: TGTGCCTGGAGTGTACGTTTAGGACAGGGGGCTGGGTACACTGAAGCTTTCTTT; CDR3: CAWSVRLGQGAGYTEAFF
V: TRBV6-5; D: NA; J: TRBJ1-5; length: 14; size: NA; DNA: TGTGCCAGCAGTCCACGGGACATTAATCAGCCCCAGCATTTT; CDR3: CASSPRDINQPQHF
V: TRBV19; D: TRBD1; J: TRBJ1-1; length: 16; size: NA; DNA: TGTGCCAGTAGTTCTTGGGACAGGGGAATAAACACTGAAGCTTTCTTT; CDR3: CASSSWDRGINTEAFF
V: TRBV6-5; D: NA; J: TRBJ1-2; length: 12; size: NA; DNA: TGTGCCAGCAGCGAGTCTTCGGGTGGCTACACCTTC; CDR3: CASSESSGGYTF
V: TRBV2; D: NA; J: TRBJ1-5; length: 13; size: NA; DNA: TGTGCCAGCAGTGATGGGGCCAATCAGCCCCAGCATTTT; CDR3: CASSDGANQPQHF
V: TRBV2; D: NA; J: TRBJ1-1; length: 14; size: NA; DNA: TGTGCCAGCAGTGATCGGTTAGGGAACACTGAAGCTTTCTTT; CDR3: CASSDRLGNTEAFF
V: TRBV7-2; D: TRBD1; J: TRBJ1-5; length: 14; size: NA; DNA: TGTGCCAGCAGCAGAGGGACAGACAATCAGCCCCAGCATTTT; CDR3: CASSRGTDNQPQHF
V: TRBV6-5; D: NA; J: TRBJ1-5; length: 13; size: NA; DNA: TGTGCCAGCAGCTCCTATAGCAATCAGCCCCAGCATTTT; CDR3: CASSSYSNQPQHF
V: TRBV30; D: NA; J: TRBJ2-7; length: 13; size: NA; DNA: TGTGCCTGGAGTGTGGGTAATCCAAACGAGCAGTACTTC; CDR3: CAWSVGNPNEQYF
V: TRBV13; D: NA; J: TRBJ1-5; length: 16; size: NA; DNA: TGTGCCAGCAGCTCCCGGGACACGTACCTCAATCAGCCCCAGCATTTT; CDR3: CASSSRDTYLNQPQHF
V: TRBV5-6; D: NA; J: TRBJ2-7; length: 15; size: NA; DNA: TGTGCCAGCCGCCAGTCCCAGGGAAAAATCTACGAGCAGTACTTC; CDR3: CASRQSQGKIYEQYF
V: TRBV18; D: TRBD1; J: TRBJ2-7; length: 16; size: NA; DNA: TGTGCCAGCTCACCGAAACAGACAGGGGAAAGTTTCGAGCAGTACTTC; CDR3: CASSPKQTGESFEQYF
V: TRBV7-9; D: NA; J: TRBJ1-1; length: 14; size: NA; DNA: TGTGCCAGCAGCAACGACTCAGGATTCCCTGAAGCTTTCTTT; CDR3: CASSNDSGFPEAFF
V: TRBV7-6; D: TRBD2; J: TRBJ2-1; length: 16; size: NA; DNA: TGTGCCAGCAGCTCGTGGACTAGCGGGAAGGACAATGAGCAGTTCTTC; CDR3: CASSSWTSGKDNEQFF
V: TRBV19; D: NA; J: TRBJ2-5; length: 13; size: NA; DNA: TGTGCCAGTAGTATAGACCTGGTCCAAACCCAGTACTTC; CDR3: CASSIDLVQTQYF
V: TRBV7-9; D: NA; J: TRBJ1-5; length: 14; size: NA; DNA: TGTGCCAGCAGCCAAACAGGGAGAGATCAGCCCCAGCATTTT; CDR3: CASSQTGRDQPQHF
V: TRBV6-5; D: TRBD1; J: TRBJ1-1; length: 14; size: NA; DNA: TGTGCCAGCAGTAGGGACAGGGGGCTTTCTGAAGCTTTCTTT; CDR3: CASSRDRGLSEAFF
V: TRBV30; D: NA; J: TRBJ1-1; length: 12; size: NA; DNA: TGTGCCTGGAGTAAATGGGACACTGAAGCTTTCTTT; CDR3: CAWSKWDTEAFF
V: TRBV2; D: NA; J: TRBJ2-2; length: 14; size: NA; DNA: TGTGCCACGCACTCGGACGGGAACACCGGGGAGCTGTTTTTT; CDR3: CATHSDGNTGELFF
V: TRBV12-1; D: NA; J: TRBJ2-7; length: 14; size: NA; DNA: TGTGCCAGCAGCCTCGTAAGGACAGGGGGCGAGCAGTACTTC; CDR3: CASSLVRTGGEQYF
V: TRBV10-2; D: NA; J: TRBJ2-1; length: 13; size: once; DNA: TGCGCCAGCAGTGAGCACCCTCTCAATGAGCAGTTCTTC; CDR3: CASSEHPLNEQFF
V: TRBV6-5; D: TRBD1; J: TRBJ1-1; length: 15; size: NA; DNA: TGTGCCAGCAGGCAGGACAGGGGTTTTTACACTGAAGCTTTCTTT; CDR3: CASRQDRGFYTEAFF
V: TRBV18; D: NA; J: TRBJ2-1; length: 15; size: few; DNA: TGTGCCAGCTCACCAGAGGGTGGTTCGTACAATGAGCAGTTCTTC; CDR3: CASSPEGGSYNEQFF
V: TRBV5-4; D: TRBD1; J: TRBJ1-4; length: 13; size: NA; DNA: TGTGCCAGCAGCCTGACAGGGGGGGAAAAACTGTTTTTT; CDR3: CASSLTGGEKLFF
V: TRBV9; D: NA; J: TRBJ1-5; length: 15; size: NA; DNA: TGTGCCAGCAGCGTAGAGGGTTCAGAAGGTCAGCCCCAGCATTTT; CDR3: CASSVEGSEGQPQHF
V: TRBV7-2; D: TRBD2; J: TRBJ2-3; length: 18; size: NA; DNA: TGTGCCAGCAGCTTAATGCTAGCGGGGGGGAGGAGCACAGATACGCAGTATTTT; CDR3: CASSLMLAGGRSTDTQYF
V: TRBV6-5; D: TRBD1; J: TRBJ1-1; length: 13; size: NA; DNA: TGTGCCAGCAGCACAGGGGTGAACACTGAAGCTTTCTTT; CDR3: CASSTGVNTEAFF
V: TRBV27; D: NA; J: TRBJ1-4; length: 16; size: NA; DNA: TGTGCCAGCAGTTTATCGGGGGGACGAACTAATGAAAAACTGTTTTTT; CDR3: CASSLSGGRTNEKLFF
V: TRBV19; D: NA; J: TRBJ1-6; length: 11; size: NA; DNA: TGTGCCTCATTCGGGCAGGAACGGCTCCACTTT; CDR3: CASFGQERLHF
V: TRBV19; D: NA; J: TRBJ1-3; length: 14; size: NA; DNA: TGTGCCAGTAGTACCTATTCGTGGCCAGGCACCATATATTTT; CDR3: CASSTYSWPGTIYF
V: TRBV4-1; D: TRBD2; J: TRBJ2-3; length: 16; size: NA; DNA: TGCGCCAGCAGTACCCTAGCGGGAGGGCCCACAGATACGCAGTATTTT; CDR3: CASSTLAGGPTDTQYF
V: TRBV21-1; D: NA; J: TRBJ2-7; length: 15; size: once; DNA: TGTGCCAGCAGCGACCCAAAGGGGGACTCCTACGAGCAGTACTTC; CDR3: CASSDPKGDSYEQYF
V: TRBV3-1/TRBV3-2; D: NA; J: TRBJ1-5; length: 15; size: NA; DNA: TGTGCCAGCAGCCAAGAAGGGGGAACTAAACAGCCCCAGCATTTT; CDR3: CASSQEGGTKQPQHF
V: TRBV29-1; D: NA; J: TRBJ2-5; length: 15; size: NA; DNA: TGCAGCGTCCCTCCCGCCCCCACCCCCCGGGAGACCCAGTACTTC; CDR3: CSVPPAPTPRETQYF
V: TRBV21-1; D: NA; J: TRBJ1-5; length: 10; size: NA; DNA: TGTGCCAAAATCGATCAGCCCCAGCATTTT; CDR3: CAKIDQPQHF
V: TRBV4-1; D: NA; J: TRBJ1-1; length: 15; size: NA; DNA: TGCGCCAGCAGCCAAGGCCCGGGGGGGAGGACTGAAGCTTTCTTT; CDR3: CASSQGPGGRTEAFF
V: TRBV27; D: NA; J: TRBJ2-7; length: 12; size: NA; DNA: TGTGCCAGCAGTTTCGGAGGTAACGAGCAGTACTTC; CDR3: CASSFGGNEQYF
V: TRBV5-8; D: TRBD1; J: TRBJ1-2; length: 15; size: NA; DNA: TGTGCCAGCAGCCCCCTGAGGGGGCGCGTCTATGGCTACACCTTC; CDR3: CASSPLRGRVYGYTF
V: TRBV15; D: TRBD2; J: TRBJ2-3; length: 19; size: NA; DNA: TGTGCCACCAGCAGAGTACAGCGGGGGGGCCAATTAAGCACAGATACGCAGTATTTT; CDR3: CATSRVQRGGQLSTDTQYF
V: TRBV2; D: NA; J: TRBJ2-3; length: 12; size: NA; DNA: TGTGCCAGCACCGAACTCACAGATACGCAGTATTTT; CDR3: CASTELTDTQYF
V: TRBV6-5; D: TRBD1; J: TRBJ1-5; length: 14; size: NA; DNA: TGTGCCAGCAGTTCGGGACAGGTCAATCAGCCCCAGCATTTT; CDR3: CASSSGQVNQPQHF
V: TRBV25-1; D: TRBD1; J: TRBJ1-2; length: 12; size: NA; DNA: TGTGCCAGCAGTGCGGACAGGTCTGGCTACACCTTC; CDR3: CASSADRSGYTF
V: TRBV7-7; D: NA; J: TRBJ1-1; length: 14; size: NA; DNA: TGTGCCAGCAGCCCCTTACAGGGGAACACTGAAGCTTTCTTT; CDR3: CASSPLQGNTEAFF
V: TRBV2; D: TRBD1; J: TRBJ2-7; length: 15; size: NA; DNA: TGTGCCAGCAGTAAGCCGGGACAGGGGAAGGGCGAGCAGTACTTC; CDR3: CASSKPGQGKGEQYF
V: TRBV6-1; D: TRBD2; J: TRBJ2-1; length: 17; size: NA; DNA: TGTGCCAGCAGTGGACCTTCGGGGCGGGAGGACTTCAATGAGCAGTTCTTC; CDR3: CASSGPSGREDFNEQFF
V: TRBV6-5; D: NA; J: TRBJ2-7; length: 13; size: NA; DNA: TGTGCCAGCAGAGCCTCGCTCCTCGGAGAGCAGTACTTC; CDR3: CASRASLLGEQYF
V: TRBV18; D: TRBD1; J: TRBJ2-1; length: 13; size: NA; DNA: TGTGCCAGCTCAGGACAGGGGGGTAATGAGCAGTTCTTC; CDR3: CASSGQGGNEQFF
V: TRBV11-2; D: TRBD1; J: TRBJ1-5; length: 15; size: NA; DNA: TGTGCCAGCAGCTTGGGGGACAGGGCGTTACAGCCCCAGCATTTT; CDR3: CASSLGDRALQPQHF
V: TRBV3-1/TRBV3-2; D: NA; J: TRBJ1-2; length: 16; size: NA; DNA: TGTGCCAGCAGCCAAGAGCGTGGGGATAAGGACTATGGCTACACCTTC; CDR3: CASSQERGDKDYGYTF